The 24 T cell receptor beta chains given below trace back to one sample, sequenced in a study of T cell responses to AZD1222 COVID-19 vaccine. The table came from immunoSEQ multiplex PCR; TCRdb's copy has only in-frame clones and leaves some out. This table holds over 110,000 clones, 93% found once. The sequenced sample was peripheral blood, obtained on day 0 of AZD1222 vaccination. Receptors originate from an adult in good health.

The V call is TRBV5-1, the J call TRBJ2-3; 8 bases match TRBD2. This CDR3 comprises 15 residues. Trimming cost V 4 bases and J 0 bases; bases outside gene matches: 4. The germline V gene has CDR1 SGHRS and CDR2 YFSETQ. CDR3 bases: TGCGCCAGCAGCCCGGGAGGGCCTAGCACAGATACGCAGTATTTT. It encodes CASSPGGPSTDTQYF.

This clone is a singleton in its sample. The chain couples TRBV4-3 to TRBJ1-2; weak D call: TRBD1 (6 bases). Germline V gene data show CDR1 as LGHNA and CDR2 as YSLEER. The CDR3 length is 15 residues. V was clipped by 0 bases and J by 8 bases, with 16 bases between them. This CDR3 reads CASSQDQGRGTGYTF. CDR3 nucleotide sequence: TGCGCCAGCAGCCAAGATCAGGGCAGGGGAACAGGCTACACCTTC.

The chain uses TRBV3-1 (or the pseudogene TRBV3-2) and TRBJ1-1, with D possibly TRBD1 on 6 matching bases. The CDR3 runs to 15 residues. The germline gives CDR1 LGHDT, CDR2 YNNKEL (reference sequence). Trimming shortened V by 3 bases and J by 1 base, and 12 bases separated the two germline ends. CDR3 residues: CASSQIQGRNTEAFF. The CDR3, as DNA: TGTGCCAGCAGCCAGATACAGGGCCGGAACACTGAAGCTTTCTTT.

V and J are TRBV15 and TRBJ2-1; the D gene is possibly TRBD2 (5 bases). Trimming took 1 base from V and 9 from J, leaving 13 bases between them. The CDR3 is made up of 14 amino acids. The germline V gene encodes CDR1 LNHNV and CDR2 YYDKDF (reference sequence). The CDR3 sequence: CATSRGTGSREQFF. As DNA, the CDR3 is TGTGCCACCAGCAGAGGAACGGGAAGTCGTGAGCAGTTCTTC.

This chain links TRBV7-2 with TRBJ2-7, with 8 bases aligning to TRBD2. V was pared by 5 bases and J by 1 base, with 10 bases of the junction left unmatched. CDR3 length: 16 amino acids. Germline assignment: CDR1 SGHTA and CDR2 FQGNSA. The CDR3 nucleotides are TGTGCCAGCAGCCGCGGGGAACTAGCGGTTTCCTACGAGCAGTACTTC. Translated, it gives CASSRGELAVSYEQYF.

This rearrangement joins TRBV9 to TRBJ1-4; D is undetermined. From germline, CDR1 is SGDLS and CDR2 YYNGEE. This CDR3 spans 14 amino acids. Trimming cost V 4 bases and J 4 bases, with 11 bases left between them. The CDR3 DNA follows: TGTGCCAGCAGCAATAGCCCGGATAATGAAAAACTGTTTTTT. The encoded protein is CASSNSPDNEKLFF.

The V and J genes are TRBV5-1 and TRBJ2-7, with 7 bases identical to TRBD1. Trimming at V came to 4 bases and at J to 2 bases, leaving 3 bases not matched to a gene. The CDR3 spans 13 residues. Germline-derived CDR1 and CDR2 are SGHRS and YFSETQ. CDR3 protein: CASSIGTAYEQYF. In nucleotides, the CDR3 is TGCGCCAGCAGCATTGGGACAGCCTACGAGCAGTACTTC.

V is TRBV7-8 and J is TRBJ2-7, with D possibly being TRBD1 (5 bases). V was pared by 4 bases and J by 2 bases, with 15 bases between. This CDR3 is built from 15 residues. Looked up from germline, CDR1 is SGHVS and CDR2 is FQNEAQ. The CDR3 DNA is TGTGCCAGCAGCTCCTCAGGGTTGAACACCTACGAGCAGTACTTC. Translation: CASSSSGLNTYEQYF.

This clone was observed once. The V and J genes are TRBV5-4 and TRBJ2-1; either TRBD1 or TRBD2 may supply D (5 bases each). The CDR3 loop spans 16 amino acids. The V end lost 3 bases, the J end lost 2 bases, and 15 bases lay between the germline ends. From germline, CDR1 is SGHNT and CDR2 YYREEE (reference sequence). The CDR3 is CASSSGTPGPYNEQFF. CDR3 nucleotide sequence: TGTGCCAGCAGCTCCGGGACCCCGGGCCCCTACAATGAGCAGTTCTTC.

The chain links TRBV11-2 to TRBJ2-1, with 9 bases fitting TRBD2. From germline, CDR1 is SGHAT and CDR2 FQNNGV. The ends lost 1 base at V and 4 bases at J; junction bases unmatched: 2. CDR3 length: 15 residues. The CDR3 loop reads CASSLASGNYNEQFF. The CDR3 DNA follows: TGTGCCAGCAGCTTAGCTAGCGGGAATTACAATGAGCAGTTCTTC.

The chain uses TRBV3-1 (or the pseudogene TRBV3-2) and TRBJ2-3; 8 bases are shared with TRBD2. The germline gives CDR1 LGHDT, CDR2 YNNKEL (reference sequence). V shed 6 bases, J shed 0 bases, and the junction held 17 bases outside the gene matches. The CDR3 is 19 residues long. The CDR3 protein is CASRQRHWGLGSSTDTQYF. The CDR3 DNA reads as TGTGCCAGCAGGCAACGTCACTGGGGACTAGGTTCAAGCACAGATACGCAGTATTTT.

The rearrangement uses TRBV4-1 and TRBJ1-2; D ambiguous. V shed 0 bases and J shed 8 bases, with 7 bases lying between them. Germline V gene lookup returns CDR1 MGHRA and CDR2 YSYEKL. This CDR3 region has 12 residues. CDR3 sequence reads: CASSQDQWGYTF. The DNA for the CDR3 is TGCGCCAGCAGCCAAGATCAGTGGGGCTACACCTTC.

This clone was counted once. V gene TRBV28 combines with J gene TRBJ2-7; 10 positions match TRBD2. Per germline, CDR1 MDHEN and CDR2 SYDVKM. V lost 5 bases, J lost 1 base, and 5 bases stayed unmatched. This CDR3 is built from 15 residues. The CDR3 DNA sequence: TGTGCCAGCAGTCACCAGACTAGCGGGTCCTACGAGCAGTACTTC. This encodes CASSHQTSGSYEQYF. Full variable domain (outside the CDR3, taken from reference TRBV28 and TRBJ2-7): DVKVTQSSRYLVKRTGEKVFLECVQDMDHENMFWYRQDPGLGLRLIYFSYDVKMKEKGDIPEGYSVSREKKERFSLILESASTNQTSMYLCASSHQTSGSYEQYFGPGTRLTVT.

The genes are TRBV2 and TRBJ1-1; the D gene is possibly TRBD1 (5 bases). The CDR3 runs 13 residues. The germline V gene encodes CDR1 SNHLY and CDR2 FYNNEI. The V end was cut by 6 bases, the J end by 1 base, with 9 bases between. Here the CDR3 reads CASRTVRNTEAFF. Written as DNA, the CDR3 is TGTGCCAGCAGGACAGTCCGGAACACTGAAGCTTTCTTT.

The V gene is TRBV6-2 or TRBV6-3, the J gene TRBJ1-1; D is possibly TRBD1 (5 bases). CDR1 MNHEY and CDR2 SVGEGT come from the germline V gene. The CDR3 runs 13 residues. V dropped 0 bases and J dropped 11 bases, with 13 bases sitting between them. The CDR3 DNA reads TGTGCCAGCAGTTACTCGACGGGGCTGAGGGCTTTCTTT. Translated: CASSYSTGLRAFF.

The J gene is TRBJ2-2, the V gene TRBV2; D call uncertain. Germline lookup yields CDR1 SNHLY and CDR2 FYNNEI. This CDR3 contains 11 residues. V lost 4 bases, J lost 9 bases, and 6 bases lay in between. The DNA for the CDR3 is TGTGCCAGCAGTGTTGTTTGGGAGCTGTTTTTT. Protein product: CASSVVWELFF.

The chain is built from TRBV10-3 and TRBJ1-1; D not certain. The germline V and J ends were trimmed by 0 bases and 10 bases, with 15 bases remaining between them. This CDR3 contains 14 residues. CDR1 and CDR2 (germline): ENHRY, SYGVKD. CDR3 region: CAISESGVRQGAFF. In DNA, the CDR3 is TGTGCCATCAGTGAGTCTGGGGTCCGACAAGGAGCTTTCTTT.

The chain employs TRBV29-1 and TRBJ1-1; D gene uncertain. V was pared by 4 bases and J by 7 bases, with 16 bases between. This CDR3 spans 13 amino acids. Germline CDR1 and CDR2: SQVTM and ANQGSEA. CDR3: CSVVFSQRLEAFF. The CDR3 coding sequence is TGCAGCGTTGTATTTTCACAGAGACTTGAAGCTTTCTTT.

The chain carries TRBV6-5 and TRBJ2-1; 12 bases are shared with TRBD2. This CDR3 has 15 residues. V trimming: 6 bases; J trimming: 10 bases; junction bases outside the gene matches: 10. Germline lookup yields CDR1 MNHEY and CDR2 SVGAGI. The CDR3 loop reads CASSGLAGTSGEQFF. The CDR3 DNA reads TGTGCCAGCAGCGGACTAGCGGGGACCTCGGGGGAGCAGTTCTTC.

The chain carries TRBV29-1 and TRBJ1-2, with a weak D call TRBD1 (5 bases). Germline V gene lookup returns CDR1 SQVTM and CDR2 ANQGSEA. The CDR3 is 10 amino acids. The V gene lost 6 bases and the J gene lost 6 bases, with 8 bases spanning the gap. CDR3 nucleotide sequence: TGCAGCGTGAGGGGAGATGGCTACACCTTC. Its translation: CSVRGDGYTF.

The chain recombines TRBV2 with TRBJ2-7; 8 bases agree with TRBD1. The CDR3 is made up of 15 amino acids. The ends lost 4 bases at V and 1 base at J; junction bases unmatched: 6. CDR1 and CDR2 (germline): SNHLY, FYNNEI. The CDR3 protein is CASSAYTGGSYEQYF. DNA for the CDR3: TGTGCCAGCAGTGCCTATACAGGGGGTTCCTACGAGCAGTACTTC.

The rearrangement joins TRBV11-2 to TRBJ2-2; D ambiguous. Trimming stripped 2 bases from V and 2 bases from J, with 6 bases between. The germline gives CDR1 SGHAT, CDR2 FQNNGV. The CDR3 runs to 14 residues. DNA for the CDR3: TGTGCCAGCAGCTTACGTGCCAACACCGGGGAGCTGTTTTTT. Its protein product is CASSLRANTGELFF.

The V call is TRBV6-4, the J call TRBJ1-6, with TRBD1 matching 9 bases. The CDR3 runs 14 residues. Germline CDR1 MRHNA, CDR2 SNTAGT. V was clipped by 3 bases and J by 11 bases; unmatched bases: 5. The CDR3 protein is CASSEGTGRTPLHF. DNA of the CDR3: TGTGCCAGCAGTGAGGGGACAGGGCGGACACCCCTCCACTTT.

This clone was seen a single time. V and J are TRBV29-1 and TRBJ1-1; D remains ambiguous. CDR1 is SQVTM, CDR2 ANQGSEA, per germline. V lost 6 bases and J lost 5, with 19 bases in between. CDR3 size: 14 residues. CDR3: CSVSKVFGLTEAFF. For the CDR3, the DNA is TGCAGCGTAAGCAAGGTCTTCGGGCTGACTGAAGCTTTCTTT. Full variable domain (remainder filled in from reference TRBV29-1 and TRBJ1-1): SAVISQKPSRDICQRGTSLTIQCQVDSQVTMMFWYRQQPGQSLTLIATANQGSEATYESGFVIDKFPISRPNLTFSTLTVSNMSPEDSSIYLCSVSKVFGLTEAFFGQGTRLTVV.